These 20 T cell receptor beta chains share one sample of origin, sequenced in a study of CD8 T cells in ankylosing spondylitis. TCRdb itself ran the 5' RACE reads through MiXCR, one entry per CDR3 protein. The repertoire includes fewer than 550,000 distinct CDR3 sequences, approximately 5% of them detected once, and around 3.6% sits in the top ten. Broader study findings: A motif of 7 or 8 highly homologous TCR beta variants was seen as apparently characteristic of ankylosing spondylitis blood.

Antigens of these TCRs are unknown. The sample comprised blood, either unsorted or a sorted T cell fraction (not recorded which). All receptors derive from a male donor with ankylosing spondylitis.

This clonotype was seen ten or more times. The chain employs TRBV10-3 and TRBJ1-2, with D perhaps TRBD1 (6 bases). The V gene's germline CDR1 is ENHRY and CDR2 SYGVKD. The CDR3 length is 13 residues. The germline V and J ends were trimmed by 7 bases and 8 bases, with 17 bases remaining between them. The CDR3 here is CAIMGTRGSGYTF. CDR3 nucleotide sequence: TGTGCCATCATGGGGACAAGGGGCAGCGGCTACACCTTC.

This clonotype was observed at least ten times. The CDR3 DNA is TGCAGTGCCGCCCGGGGGGGTATGGAGACCCAGTACTTC. Translation gives CSAARGGMETQYF. The rearrangement joins TRBV20-1 to TRBJ2-5; 8 nucleotides agree with TRBD2. This CDR3 spans 13 amino acids. Germline values: CDR1 DFQATT, CDR2 SNEGSKA (reference sequence). With V trimmed by 6 bases and J by 5 bases, 8 bases remained unmatched.

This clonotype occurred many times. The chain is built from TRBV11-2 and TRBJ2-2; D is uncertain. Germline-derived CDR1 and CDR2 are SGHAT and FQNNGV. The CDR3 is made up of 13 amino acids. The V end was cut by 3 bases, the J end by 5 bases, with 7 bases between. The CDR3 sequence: CASSLEWTGELFF. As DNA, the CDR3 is TGTGCCAGCAGCTTGGAGTGGACCGGGGAGCTGTTTTTT.

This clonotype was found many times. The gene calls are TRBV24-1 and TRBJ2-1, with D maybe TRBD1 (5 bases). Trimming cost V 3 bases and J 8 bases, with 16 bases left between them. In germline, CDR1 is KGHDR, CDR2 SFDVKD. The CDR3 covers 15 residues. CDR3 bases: TGTGCCACCAGTGATCCAAGTTGGGGCCGGCATGAGCAGTTCTTC. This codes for CATSDPSWGRHEQFF.

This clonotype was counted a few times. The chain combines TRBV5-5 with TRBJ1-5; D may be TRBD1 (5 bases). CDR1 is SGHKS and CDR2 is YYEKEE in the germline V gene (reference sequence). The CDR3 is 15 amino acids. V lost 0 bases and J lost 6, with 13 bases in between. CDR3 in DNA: TGTGCCAGCAGCTTGGCTCTGGGGGAATTTCAGCCCCAGCATTTT. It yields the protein CASSLALGEFQPQHF. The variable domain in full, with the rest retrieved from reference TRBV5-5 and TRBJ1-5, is DAGVTQSPTHLIKTRGQQVTLRCSPISGHKSVSWYQQVLGQGPQFIFQYYEKEERGRGNFPDRFSARQFPNYSSELNVNALLLGDSALYLCASSLALGEFQPQHFGDGTRLSIL.

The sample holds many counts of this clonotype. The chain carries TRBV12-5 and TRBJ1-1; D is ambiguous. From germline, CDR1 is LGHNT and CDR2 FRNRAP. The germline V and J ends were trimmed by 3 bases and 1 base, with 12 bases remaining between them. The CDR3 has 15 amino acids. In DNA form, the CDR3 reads TGTGCTAGTGGTTTTGTCGGACCGCCGAACACTGAAGCTTTCTTT. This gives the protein CASGFVGPPNTEAFF.

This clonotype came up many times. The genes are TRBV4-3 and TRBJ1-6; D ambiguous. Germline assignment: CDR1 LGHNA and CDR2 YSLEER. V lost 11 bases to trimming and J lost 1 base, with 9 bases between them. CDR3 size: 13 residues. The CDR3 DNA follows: TGCGCCGGGAGTAAGTCCTATAATTCACCCCTCCACTTT. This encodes CAGSKSYNSPLHF.

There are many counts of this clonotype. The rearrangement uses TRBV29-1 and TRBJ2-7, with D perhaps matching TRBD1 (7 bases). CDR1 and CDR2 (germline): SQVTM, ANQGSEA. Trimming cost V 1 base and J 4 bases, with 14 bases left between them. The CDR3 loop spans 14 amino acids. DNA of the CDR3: TGCAGCGTTGAAGCGGAGGGACAGTCATACGAGCAGTACTTC. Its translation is CSVEAEGQSYEQYF.

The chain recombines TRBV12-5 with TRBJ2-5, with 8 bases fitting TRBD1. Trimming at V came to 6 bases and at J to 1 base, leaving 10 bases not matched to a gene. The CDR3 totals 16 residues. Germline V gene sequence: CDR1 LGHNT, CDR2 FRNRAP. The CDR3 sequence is CASGQGARYRQETQYF. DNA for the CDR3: TGTGCTAGTGGGCAGGGGGCGAGGTACCGCCAAGAGACCCAGTACTTC.

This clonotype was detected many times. This CDR3 is CASSWRRDGPYEQYF. In nucleotides, the CDR3 is TGTGCCAGCAGTTGGCGCCGGGACGGGCCCTACGAGCAGTACTTC. The genes are TRBV28 and TRBJ2-7, with D perhaps assigned TRBD1 or TRBD2 (5 bases each). In germline, CDR1 is MDHEN, CDR2 SYDVKM. V was clipped by 4 bases and J by 2 bases, with 15 bases between them. This CDR3 has 15 amino acids.

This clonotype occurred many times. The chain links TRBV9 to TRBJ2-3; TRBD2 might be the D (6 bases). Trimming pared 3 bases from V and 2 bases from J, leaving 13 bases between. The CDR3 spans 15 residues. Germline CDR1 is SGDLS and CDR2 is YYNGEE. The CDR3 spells CASSGPGEITDTQYF. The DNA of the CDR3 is TGTGCCAGCAGCGGACCGGGGGAAATCACAGATACGCAGTATTTT. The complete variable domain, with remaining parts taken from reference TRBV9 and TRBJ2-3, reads DSGVTQTPKHLITATGQRVTLRCSPRSGDLSVYWYQQSLDQGLQFLIQYYNGEERAKGNILERFSAQQFPDLHSELNLSSLELGDSALYFCASSGPGEITDTQYFGPGTRLTVL.

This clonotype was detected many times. The CDR3 spells CASSQDPVTNEKLFF. In nucleotides, the CDR3 is TGTGCCAGCAGCCAAGATCCTGTTACTAATGAAAAACTGTTTTTT. The chain has TRBV4-2 and TRBJ1-4; D not certain. V lost 0 bases and J lost 2, with 7 bases in between. This CDR3 is 15 amino acids long. From germline, CDR1 is LGHNA and CDR2 YNFKEQ.

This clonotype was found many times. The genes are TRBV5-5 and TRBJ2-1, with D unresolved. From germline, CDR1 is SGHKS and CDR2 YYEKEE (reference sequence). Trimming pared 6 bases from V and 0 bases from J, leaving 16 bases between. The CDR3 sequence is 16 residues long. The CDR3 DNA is TGTGCCAGCACCCTGCAGGCCAGTATCTCCTACAATGAGCAGTTCTTC. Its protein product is CASTLQASISYNEQFF.

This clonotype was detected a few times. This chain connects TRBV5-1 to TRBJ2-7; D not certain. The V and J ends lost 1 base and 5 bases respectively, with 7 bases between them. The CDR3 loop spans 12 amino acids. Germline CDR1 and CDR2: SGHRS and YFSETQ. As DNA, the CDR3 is TGCGCCAGCAGCTTGAGAGAGAACGAGCAGTACTTC. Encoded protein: CASSLRENEQYF.

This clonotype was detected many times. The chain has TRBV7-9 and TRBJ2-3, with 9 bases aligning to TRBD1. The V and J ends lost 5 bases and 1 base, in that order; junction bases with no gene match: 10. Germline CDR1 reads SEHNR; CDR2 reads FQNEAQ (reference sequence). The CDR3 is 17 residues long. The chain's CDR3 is CASSTPVGDRGTDTQYF. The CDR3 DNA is TGTGCCAGCAGCACTCCGGTTGGGGACAGGGGCACAGATACGCAGTATTTT. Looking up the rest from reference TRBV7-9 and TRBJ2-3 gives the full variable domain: DTGVSQNPRHKITKRGQNVTFRCDPISEHNRLYWYRQTLGQGPEFLTYFQNEAQLEKSRLLSDRFSAERPKGSFSTLEIQRTEQGDSAMYLCASSTPVGDRGTDTQYFGPGTRLTVL.

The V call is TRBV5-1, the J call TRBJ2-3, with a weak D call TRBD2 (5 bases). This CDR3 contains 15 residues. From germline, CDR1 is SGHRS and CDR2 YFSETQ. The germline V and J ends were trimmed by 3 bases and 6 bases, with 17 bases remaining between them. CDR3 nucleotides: TGCGCCAGCAGCTATCAGGAAGGGCGAGGGGATACGCAGTATTTT. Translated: CASSYQEGRGDTQYF.

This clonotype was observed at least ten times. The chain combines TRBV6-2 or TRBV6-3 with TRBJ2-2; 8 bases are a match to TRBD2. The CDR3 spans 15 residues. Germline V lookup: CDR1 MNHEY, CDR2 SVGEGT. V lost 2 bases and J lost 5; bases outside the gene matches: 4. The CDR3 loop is CASSYAGGGTGELFF. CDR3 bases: TGTGCCAGCAGTTACGCGGGAGGAGGTACCGGGGAGCTGTTTTTT.

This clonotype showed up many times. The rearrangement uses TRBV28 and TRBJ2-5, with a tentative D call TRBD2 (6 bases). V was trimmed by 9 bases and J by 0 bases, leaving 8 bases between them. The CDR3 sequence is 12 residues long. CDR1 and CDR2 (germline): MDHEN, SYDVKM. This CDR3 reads CASGGYQETQYF. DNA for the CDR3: TGTGCCAGTGGGGGGTACCAAGAGACCCAGTACTTC.

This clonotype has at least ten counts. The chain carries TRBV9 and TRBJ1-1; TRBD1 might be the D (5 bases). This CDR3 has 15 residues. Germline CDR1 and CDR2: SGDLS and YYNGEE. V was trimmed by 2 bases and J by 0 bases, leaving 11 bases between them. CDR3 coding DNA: TGTGCCAGCAGCGTTGGGGCCAGCATGAACACTGAAGCTTTCTTT. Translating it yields CASSVGASMNTEAFF.

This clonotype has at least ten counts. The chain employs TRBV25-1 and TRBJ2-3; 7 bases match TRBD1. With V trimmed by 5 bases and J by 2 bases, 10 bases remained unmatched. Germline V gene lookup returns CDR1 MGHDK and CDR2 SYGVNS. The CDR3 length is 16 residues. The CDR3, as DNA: TGTGCCAGCAGTACCCGTCGACAGGGCTTCACAGATACGCAGTATTTT. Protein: CASSTRRQGFTDTQYF.